This T cell receptor beta chain emerged from a study of cytotoxic CD8 clonotypes in ibrutinib-treated CLL. Germline V gene sequence: CDR1 GTSNPN, CDR2 SVGIG (reference sequence). The CDR3 spans 13 residues. V shed 3 bases and J shed 8 bases, with 14 bases lying between them. Overall study results and limits: Sustained-remission and progressing patients had unequal sampling times. The study found clonality rose at ibrutinib response, then fell toward baseline at progression.

Points on this clone: Its antigen is currently unknown.

Clones were read by immunoSEQ multiplex PCR, and TCRdb kept only the in-frame ones, dropping some. This table holds over 140,000 clones, around 80% found once. J is TRBJ2-1 and V is TRBV30; D possibly uses TRBD1 or TRBD2 (7 bases each). The clonotype comes from a human donor with chronic lymphocytic leukemia. The sample here was PBMCs, taken after 36 months of ibrutinib treatment. The CDR3 spells CAWSRGGLDEQFF. Written as DNA, the CDR3 is TGTGCCTGGAGCAGGGGGGGCTTAGATGAGCAGTTCTTC. The full variable domain, completed using reference TRBV30 and TRBJ2-1, is SQTIHQWPATLVQPVGSPLSLECTVEGTSNPNLYWYRQAAGRGLQLLFYSVGIGQISSEVPQNLSASRPQDRQFILSSKKLLLSDSGFYLCAWSRGGLDEQFFGPGTRLTVL.